This T cell receptor beta chain was captured by sequencing in a study of cytomegalovirus exposure and HLA in healthy donors. Study findings and constraints: Specific recognition of CMV antigens was confirmed in vitro for three chains (all CMV-associated). Reports showed the classifier diagnosing cytomegalovirus status with high specificity and sensitivity.

The donors were in the roughly 130-subject validation cohort; that cohort was separate from the roughly 620-subject first cohort. With 5 bases removed from V and 4 bases from J, the gap between germline ends came to 9 bases. This CDR3 comprises 12 residues. CDR1 is LNHDA and CDR2 is SQIVND in the germline V gene (reference sequence). This clone was detected a few times. The antigen remains unidentified. Repertoires were generated with immunoSEQ multiplex PCR, while TCRdb's copy carries only in-frame clones and drops some. In the table there are hundreds of thousands of clones, roughly 87% of which are singletons.

This receptor was identified in a man between 18 and 35 years old in good health and CMV-seropositive. The sample consisted of PBMCs. The chain couples TRBV19 to TRBJ2-7; D not certain. CDR3 bases: TGTGCCAGTAGTTCGGACGGATACGAGCAGTACTTC. It is translated as CASSSDGYEQYF.